This T cell receptor (beta chain) was found in a study of T cells after yellow fever vaccination. Trimming took 0 bases from V and 4 from J, leaving 9 bases between them. The CDR3 contains 14 residues. Germline-derived CDR1 and CDR2 are ENHRY and SYGVKD. This clonotype is large. TCRdb itself ran the 5' RACE reads through MiXCR, one entry per CDR3 protein. Of tens of thousands of distinct CDR3 sequences listed, 8% to 11% are singletons. This clonotype was obtained from a man aged 18 to 35 who received the YFV17D yellow fever vaccine. J is TRBJ1-1 and V is TRBV10-3; no definite D call. The starting material was PBMCs, either bulk or a sorted T-cell subset (CD4+, CD8+, memory, or dextramer-sorted; not recorded which), obtained roughly 14 days after the first yellow fever vaccination. CDR3 DNA: TGTGCCATCAGTGAGTCACGGAGGTTCACTGAAGCTTTCTTT. It specifies CAISESRRFTEAFF.